A selection of T cell receptor beta chains follows, all from one sample in a study of technical replicates of blood from a handful of donors. Clones were read by immunoSEQ multiplex PCR, and TCRdb kept only the in-frame ones, dropping some. The sample has some 74,000 clones, 75% to 90% seen once; the top ten hold 0.35% to 0.45%. Sequenced material: T cells isolated from PBMCs. Source of these receptors: a human donor in good health. Each CDR3 is given with its conserved first and last residue. A D gene is named only where the DNA matches it firmly. The size entry is marked missing in some rows and otherwise reads once, few, many or a size class.

j_gene	abundance	v_gene	d_gene	CDR3nt	CDR3aa
TRBJ2-7	few	TRBV7-9	-	TGTGCCAGCAGCTTCCCAGGGCTCGACTACGAGCAGTACTTC	CASSFPGLDYEQYF
TRBJ2-7	-	TRBV5-4	TRBD2	TGTGCCAGCAGCCAGCGGGAGAGGGAGCAGTACTTC	CASSQREREQYF
TRBJ2-1	-	TRBV5-1	TRBD2	TGCGCCAGCAGCATGGGTTTTAGCGGGGTCTCCTACAATGAGCAGTTCTTC	CASSMGFSGVSYNEQFF
TRBJ2-7	-	TRBV25-1	-	TGTGCCAGCAGGTATTACTCCTACGAGCAGTACTTC	CASRYYSYEQYF
TRBJ2-3	-	TRBV5-1	-	TGCGCCAGCAGCCAAACGGGTGCAAGCACAGATACGCAGTATTTT	CASSQTGASTDTQYF
TRBJ1-5	once	TRBV5-8	TRBD1	TGTGCCAGCAGCTTTACAGGGGGCATGAATCAGCCCCAGCATTTT	CASSFTGGMNQPQHF
TRBJ1-4	-	TRBV7-9	-	TGTGCCAGCAGTCGGACAGAAAATGAAAAACTGTTTTTT	CASSRTENEKLFF
TRBJ2-3	-	TRBV13	TRBD2	TGTGCCAGCAGCAACAGACTAGCGGCTAGCACAGATACGCAGTATTTT	CASSNRLAASTDTQYF
TRBJ2-3	-	TRBV7-6	TRBD2	TGTGCCAGCAGCTTAGCGCGGGCTAGCGGGACGCAGTATTTT	CASSLARASGTQYF
TRBJ2-2	-	TRBV7-8	-	TGTGCCAGCAGCTTAGTGTTTGGAGGGGCGCCCACCGGGGAGCTGTTTTTT	CASSLVFGGAPTGELFF
TRBJ2-2	-	TRBV7-3	-	TGTGCCAGCAGCTTGACAGCTCTAACAGACACCGGGGAGCTGTTTTTT	CASSLTALTDTGELFF
TRBJ2-1	-	TRBV28	TRBD1	TGTGCCAGCAGTCCACCCCGGGACAGGGGAAATGAGCAGTTCTTC	CASSPPRDRGNEQFF
TRBJ2-2	-	TRBV9	TRBD2	TGTGCCAGCAGCCCTAGCGGGGCGAACACCGGGGAGCTGTTTTTT	CASSPSGANTGELFF
TRBJ2-7	-	TRBV5-6	-	TGTGCCAGCAGCGGCCGCGTCGGGGATTCCTACGAGCAGTACTTC	CASSGRVGDSYEQYF
TRBJ2-7	-	TRBV13	-	TGTGCCAGCAGTAGCGGAAACTACGAGCAGTACTTC	CASSSGNYEQYF
TRBJ2-1	-	TRBV2	TRBD2	TGTGCCAGCAGCACGGAAGCGGGAGTGTACAATGAGCAGTTCTTC	CASSTEAGVYNEQFF
TRBJ2-1	-	TRBV5-1	-	TGCGCCAGCAGCTTAGCGGAGAGCTCCTACAATGAGCAGTTCTTC	CASSLAESSYNEQFF
TRBJ1-3	-	TRBV28	TRBD1	TGTGCCAGCACAGGGGGAGCTGGAAACACCATATATTTT	CASTGGAGNTIYF
TRBJ1-1	-	TRBV4-3	TRBD1	TGCGCCAGCAGCCGATTGACAGGGTTTTATGATGAAGCTTTCTTT	CASSRLTGFYDEAFF
TRBJ2-7	-	TRBV28	TRBD2	TGTGCCAGCCCACCGCTGGGAGGGCCCTACGAGCAGTACTTC	CASPPLGGPYEQYF
TRBJ2-7	-	TRBV4-1	-	TGCGCCAGCAGCCAAGAGGACAGCTCCTACGACCCTCGAGAGCAGTACTTC	CASSQEDSSYDPREQYF
TRBJ2-3	once	TRBV7-8	-	TGTGCCAGCAGCTTCTATTCAGATACGCAGTATTTT	CASSFYSDTQYF
TRBJ2-7	-	TRBV6-6	TRBD1	TGTGCCACCTTGGACAGGGAAATCAACGAGCAGTACTTC	CATLDREINEQYF
TRBJ1-2	-	TRBV19	TRBD1	TGTGCCAGTAGGACAGGACAGGGCTACGATGGCTACACCTTC	CASRTGQGYDGYTF
TRBJ2-1	once	TRBV4-3	TRBD1	TGCGCCAGCAGCGCCGGGACAGGGGGCTCCAATGAGCAGTTCTTC	CASSAGTGGSNEQFF
TRBJ1-5	few	TRBV7-2	-	TGTGCCAGCAGCTGGCTCATCGGCAATCAGCCCCAGCATTTT	CASSWLIGNQPQHF
TRBJ2-1	-	TRBV5-6	-	TGTGCCAGCAGCTTTATCGTGAGAGAGCAGTTCTTC	CASSFIVREQFF
TRBJ2-1	-	TRBV28	TRBD2	TGTGCCAGCAGCCCCTGGGTAGCGGGAGGTTCCTACAATGAGCAGTTCTTC	CASSPWVAGGSYNEQFF
TRBJ1-4	once	TRBV2	-	TGTGCCAGCAGTCTACAGGGAACTAATGAAAAACTGTTTTTT	CASSLQGTNEKLFF
TRBJ2-2	-	TRBV6-5	TRBD1	TGTGCCAGTCGATCACGACAGGGGTTTGCCGGGGAGCTGTTTTTT	CASRSRQGFAGELFF
TRBJ2-3	-	TRBV4-3	TRBD1	TGCGCCAGCAGCCAAGATTGGGGGACAGATGTAGATACGCAGTATTTT	CASSQDWGTDVDTQYF
TRBJ1-3	-	TRBV9	-	TGTGCCAGCAGCGTAGAGGCAGGGCCGCTCTCTGGAAACACCATATATTTT	CASSVEAGPLSGNTIYF
TRBJ2-1	-	TRBV4-3	TRBD2	TGCGCCAGCAGCCAGACTAGCGGGAGCTATGAGCAGTTCTTC	CASSQTSGSYEQFF